The TCR beta chain described here comes from a study of cytomegalovirus exposure and HLA in healthy donors. This CDR3 spans 17 amino acids. Germline loops: CDR1 SGHAT, CDR2 FQNNGV. PCR primers comprised 60 Vbeta and 13 Jbeta primers. Repertoires were generated with immunoSEQ multiplex PCR, while TCRdb's copy carries only in-frame clones and drops some. The table records 85,000 to 90,000 clones, around 89% of them present only once. Whole-study findings and limits: Specific recognition of CMV antigens was confirmed in vitro for three chains (all CMV-associated). Most CMV-associated TCR beta chains appeared HLA-restricted in a later analysis. Compared with the roughly 670-donor mean, an Asian-associated ancestry cluster reportedly had fewer N-insertions, according to a later analysis. The study flagged some 170 TCR beta chains as cytomegalovirus-associated.

About this clone: Its target is not known.

Source material: PBMCs. This TCR derives from a young man in good health and CMV-seronegative. The chain links TRBV11-2 to TRBJ2-5, with TRBD1 matching 9 bases. The J call may be faulty, since TRBJ2-7 better matches the DNA end. CDR3 DNA: TGTGCCAGCAGCTTAGGGCTTCGGGACAGGGCCTCCTACGAGCAGTACTTC. Amino acid sequence: CASSLGLRDRASYEQYF.